This entry is about one T cell receptor (beta chain). Its cognate antigen is unknown. The sample belongs to a study of shared clonotypes between healthy human individuals. Germline V gives CDR1 MGHRA, CDR2 YSYEKL. This CDR3 is built from 15 residues. V lost 0 bases and J 1 base, leaving 9 bases between the germline ends. The assay was immunoSEQ multiplex PCR, and TCRdb's table has in-frame clones only and misses some. Of roughly 2.6 million clones in the sample, around nine tenths were seen once. Study-wide points: Larger estimated richness was generally recorded for naive subsets relative to memory subsets.

Specimen: naive CD4+ T cells sorted from blood. The subset is: CD45RA+ positively selected. The sequence was obtained from a man aged 18 to 29 in good health. The rearrangement uses TRBV4-1 and TRBJ1-2, with no clear D. The chain's CDR3 is CASSQDRSRNYGYTF. CDR3 DNA sequence: TGCGCCAGCAGCCAAGATCGCAGCCGTAACTATGGCTACACCTTC.